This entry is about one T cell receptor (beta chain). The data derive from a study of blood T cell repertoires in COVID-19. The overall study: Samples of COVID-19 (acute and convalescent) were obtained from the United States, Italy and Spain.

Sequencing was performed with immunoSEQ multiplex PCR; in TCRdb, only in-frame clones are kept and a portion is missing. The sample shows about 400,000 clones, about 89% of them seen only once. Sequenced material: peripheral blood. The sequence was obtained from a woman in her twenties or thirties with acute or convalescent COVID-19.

CDR3 in amino acids: CASSSLAGGKTDTQYF. The CDR3, as DNA: TGTGCCAGCAGCTCTCTAGCGGGGGGTAAGACAGATACGCAGTATTTT. The V gene is TRBV7-9, the J gene TRBJ2-3; 11 nucleotides agree with TRBD2. From germline, CDR1 is SEHNR and CDR2 FQNEAQ (reference sequence). V lost 4 bases to trimming and J lost 3 bases; unmatched junction nucleotides: 6. This CDR3 has 16 amino acids.